This T cell receptor beta chain was sequenced for a study of brain T cells in children with intractable seizures. Study findings and constraints: Patients' HCMV serostatus was unknown; virus specificity rests on CDR3 similarity alone.

Time point: blood from clinic visit 5 months post-surgery; TSC patient then seizure free. Sequencing was limited to surgery cases with top T cell transcript signatures in brain tissue. Pre-surgery treatment included at least one anti-epileptic drug. Sequencing used immunoSEQ multiplex PCR; TCRdb keeps in-frame clones, though not all of them. In the table there are approximately 330,000 clones, about 94% of which are singletons. With respect to this clone: No antigen is known for it.

The sequenced sample was peripheral blood, obtained roughly 5 months after surgery. The origin of this receptor is a boy in the first two years of life with tuberous sclerosis and intractable seizures.

CDR3 residues: CAWATGRSSYEQYF. The CDR3 region has the DNA TGTGCCTGGGCAACGGGGCGGAGCTCCTACGAGCAGTACTTC. The chain links TRBV30 to TRBJ2-7; D is possibly TRBD1 or TRBD2 (5 bases each). The CDR3 runs 14 residues. The germline V and J ends were trimmed by 5 bases and 0 bases, with 14 bases remaining between them. Germline lookup yields CDR1 GTSNPN and CDR2 SVGIG (reference sequence).